This passage covers 7 T cell receptor beta chains from one sample sequenced in a study of shared clonotypes between healthy human individuals. Some clones are missing from TCRdb's copy, which holds only in-frame ones; the method was immunoSEQ multiplex PCR. This table has approximately 2.4 million clones, approximately 95% appearing once. Sequencing used naive CD4+ T cells sorted from blood. Specified subset: CD45RA+ positively selected. Receptors were obtained from a man aged 18 to 29 in good health.

The J gene is TRBJ2-1, the V gene TRBV2; D is unresolved. This CDR3 is built from 12 residues. The V end was cut by 1 base, the J end by 15 bases, with 13 bases between. CDR1 and CDR2 from the germline V gene are SNHLY and FYNNEI. The CDR3 protein is CASSEVTPKGFF. DNA of the CDR3: TGTGCCAGCAGTGAAGTTACCCCTAAGGGGTTCTTC.

This sequence joins TRBV25-1 and TRBJ2-5; 10 nucleotides line up with TRBD1. Germline lookup yields CDR1 MGHDK and CDR2 SYGVNS. The CDR3 loop spans 18 amino acids. Unmatched junction bases numbered 17, after V lost 3 bases and J lost 7 bases. The CDR3 sequence: CASSDKAGGTGASGTQYF. DNA for the CDR3: TGTGCCAGCAGTGACAAAGCGGGCGGGACAGGGGCCTCGGGGACCCAGTACTTC.

The chain recombines TRBV12-5 with TRBJ2-3; no definite D call. V lost 4 bases to trimming and J lost 8 bases, with 28 bases between them. From germline, CDR1 is LGHNT and CDR2 FRNRAP. The CDR3 has 18 residues. The CDR3 DNA reads as TGTGCTAGTGGTTCGACCCCACAAGCTGGGGTCGCTGCGAGTACGCAGTATTTT. Protein sequence: CASGSTPQAGVAASTQYF.

As regards this clone: One end of the junction is discordant with germline, which a read error may explain. The sample contains more than one DNA sequence encoding this CDR3. The V and J genes are TRBV5-1 and TRBJ2-5; no reliable D call. The CDR3 has 12 residues. Germline V lookup: CDR1 SGHRS, CDR2 YFSETQ. The chain's CDR3 is CASSLGQETQYF. The CDR3 DNA reads TGCGCCAGCAGTTTGGGACAAGAGACCCAGTACTTC.

With regard to this clone: Additional DNA sequences in this sample encode the identical CDR3. The V call is TRBV5-1, the J call TRBJ1-6, with D possibly matching TRBD1 (6 bases). Trimming left V 5 bases short and J 7 bases short, with 16 bases between. This CDR3 contains 15 residues. Germline-derived CDR1 and CDR2 are SGHRS and YFSETQ. Here the CDR3 DNA reads TGCGCCAGCAGATCTGAGGGGGTTAGCAATTCACCCCTCCACTTT. Translation: CASRSEGVSNSPLHF.

This chain connects TRBV9 to TRBJ2-2; D ambiguous. V lost 0 bases, J lost 2 bases, and 11 bases lay in between. The CDR3 spans 16 residues. Germline CDR1 reads SGDLS; CDR2 reads YYNGEE. The DNA for the CDR3 is TGTGCCAGCAGCGTAGGCCCAGCTCCTAACACCGGGGAGCTGTTTTTT. Translated: CASSVGPAPNTGELFF.

This chain uses TRBV2 with TRBJ2-3, with a possible D match to TRBD2 (5 bases). The V and J ends lost 8 bases and 4 bases respectively, with 13 bases between them. Germline CDR1 SNHLY, CDR2 FYNNEI. The CDR3 has 13 amino acids. The CDR3 loop reads CASSRGSSDTQYF. The DNA of the CDR3 is TGTGCCAGCTCTAGAGGGAGCTCAGATACGCAGTATTTT. Variable domain in full (rest from reference TRBV2 and TRBJ2-3): EPEVTQTPSHQVTQMGQEVILRCVPISNHLYFYWYRQILGQKVEFLVSFYNNEISEKSEIFDDQFSVERPDGSNFTLKIRSTKLEDSAMYFCASSRGSSDTQYFGPGTRLTVL.